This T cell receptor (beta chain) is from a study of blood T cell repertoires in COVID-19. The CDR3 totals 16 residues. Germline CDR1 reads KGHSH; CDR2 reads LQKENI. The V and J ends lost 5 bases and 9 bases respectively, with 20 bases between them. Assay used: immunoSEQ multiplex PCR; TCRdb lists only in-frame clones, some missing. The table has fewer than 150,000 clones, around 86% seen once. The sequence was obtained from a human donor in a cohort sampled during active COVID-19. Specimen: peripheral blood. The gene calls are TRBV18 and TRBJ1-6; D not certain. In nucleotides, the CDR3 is TGTGCCAGCTCATCTGGATCGGGAGGCCCTTTTTCACCCCTCCACTTT. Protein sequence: CASSSGSGGPFSPLHF.